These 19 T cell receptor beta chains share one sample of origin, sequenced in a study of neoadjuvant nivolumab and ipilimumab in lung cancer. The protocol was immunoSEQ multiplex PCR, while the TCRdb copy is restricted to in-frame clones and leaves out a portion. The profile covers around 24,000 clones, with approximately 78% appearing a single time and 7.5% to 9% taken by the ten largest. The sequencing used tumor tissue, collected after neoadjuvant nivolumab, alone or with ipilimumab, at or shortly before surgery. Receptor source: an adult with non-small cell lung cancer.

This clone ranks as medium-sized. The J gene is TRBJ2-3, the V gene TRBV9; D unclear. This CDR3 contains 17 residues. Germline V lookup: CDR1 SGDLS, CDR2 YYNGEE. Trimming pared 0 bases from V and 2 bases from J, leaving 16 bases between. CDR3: CASSVDNTVRTTDTQYF. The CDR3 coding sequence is TGTGCCAGCAGCGTAGATAACACGGTTAGAACCACAGATACGCAGTATTTT.

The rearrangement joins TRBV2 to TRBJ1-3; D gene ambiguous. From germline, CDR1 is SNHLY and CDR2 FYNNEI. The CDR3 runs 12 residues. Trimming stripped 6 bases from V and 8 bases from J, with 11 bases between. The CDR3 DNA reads TGTGCCAGCAGCTTAGGCCAAGACACCATATATTTT. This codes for CASSLGQDTIYF.

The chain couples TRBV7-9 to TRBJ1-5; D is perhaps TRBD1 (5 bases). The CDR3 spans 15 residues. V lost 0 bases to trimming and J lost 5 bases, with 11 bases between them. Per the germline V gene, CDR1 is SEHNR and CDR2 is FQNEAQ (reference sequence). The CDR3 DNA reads TGTGCCAGCAGCTTAGCAGGAGGGGTTCATCAGCCCCAGCATTTT. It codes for CASSLAGGVHQPQHF.

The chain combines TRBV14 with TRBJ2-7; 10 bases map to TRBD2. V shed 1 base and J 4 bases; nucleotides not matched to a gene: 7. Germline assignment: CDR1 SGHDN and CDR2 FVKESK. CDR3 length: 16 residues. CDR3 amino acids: CASSQASSGSFYEQYF. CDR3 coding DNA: TGTGCCAGCAGCCAAGCATCTAGCGGGAGCTTTTACGAGCAGTACTTC.

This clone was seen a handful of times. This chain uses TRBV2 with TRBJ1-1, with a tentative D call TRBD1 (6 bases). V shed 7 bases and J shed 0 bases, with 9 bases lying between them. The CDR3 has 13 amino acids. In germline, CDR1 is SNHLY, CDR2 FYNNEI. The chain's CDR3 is CASMKGVNTEAFF. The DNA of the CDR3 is TGTGCCAGCATGAAGGGGGTGAACACTGAAGCTTTCTTT.

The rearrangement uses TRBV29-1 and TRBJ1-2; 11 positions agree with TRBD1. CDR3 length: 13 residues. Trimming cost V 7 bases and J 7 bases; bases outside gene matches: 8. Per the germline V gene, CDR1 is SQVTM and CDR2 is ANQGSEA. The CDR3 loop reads CSARGQGASGYTF. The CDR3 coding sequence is TGCAGCGCCCGAGGACAGGGGGCGTCTGGCTACACCTTC.

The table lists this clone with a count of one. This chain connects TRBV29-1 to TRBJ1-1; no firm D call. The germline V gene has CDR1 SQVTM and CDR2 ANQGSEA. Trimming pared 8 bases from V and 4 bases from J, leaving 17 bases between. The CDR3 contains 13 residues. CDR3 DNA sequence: TGCAGCTCCTCTATCCCCAAAGGCACTGAAGCTTTCTTT. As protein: CSSSIPKGTEAFF. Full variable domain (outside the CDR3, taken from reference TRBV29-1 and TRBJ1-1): SAVISQKPSRDICQRGTSLTIQCQVDSQVTMMFWYRQQPGQSLTLIATANQGSEATYESGFVIDKFPISRPNLTFSTLTVSNMSPEDSSIYLCSSSIPKGTEAFFGQGTRLTVV.

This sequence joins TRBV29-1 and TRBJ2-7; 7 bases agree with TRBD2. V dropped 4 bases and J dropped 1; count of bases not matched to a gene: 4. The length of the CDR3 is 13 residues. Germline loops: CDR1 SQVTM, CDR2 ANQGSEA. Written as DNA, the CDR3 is TGCAGCGTTGCCAGCGGGGTTTCCTACGAGCAGTACTTC. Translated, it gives CSVASGVSYEQYF.

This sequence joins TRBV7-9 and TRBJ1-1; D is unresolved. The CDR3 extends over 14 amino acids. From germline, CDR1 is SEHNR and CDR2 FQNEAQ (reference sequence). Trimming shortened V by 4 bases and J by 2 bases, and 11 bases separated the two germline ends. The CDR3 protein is CASSSSRVNTEAFF. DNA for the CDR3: TGTGCCAGCAGCTCCAGCCGCGTTAACACTGAAGCTTTCTTT.

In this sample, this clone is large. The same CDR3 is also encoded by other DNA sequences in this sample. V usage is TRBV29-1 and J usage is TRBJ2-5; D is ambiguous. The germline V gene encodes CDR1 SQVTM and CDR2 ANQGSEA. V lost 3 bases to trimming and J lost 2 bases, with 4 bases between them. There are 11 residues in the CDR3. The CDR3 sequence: CSVERQETQYF. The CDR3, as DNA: TGCAGCGTTGAGAGACAAGAGACCCAGTACTTC.

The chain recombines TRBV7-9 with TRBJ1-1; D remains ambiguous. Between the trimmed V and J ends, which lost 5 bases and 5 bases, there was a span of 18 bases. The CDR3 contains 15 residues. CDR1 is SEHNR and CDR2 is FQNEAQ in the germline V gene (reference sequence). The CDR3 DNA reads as TGTGCCAGCAGCCCGGCGGTTGCTCTCGCGACTGAAGCTTTCTTT. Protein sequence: CASSPAVALATEAFF.

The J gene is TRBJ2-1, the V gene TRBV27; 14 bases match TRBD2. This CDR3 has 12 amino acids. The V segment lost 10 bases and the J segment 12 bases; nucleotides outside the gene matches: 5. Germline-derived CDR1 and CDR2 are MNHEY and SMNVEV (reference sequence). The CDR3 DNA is TGTGCCACCGGGACTAGCGGGAGTCCGCAGTTCTTC. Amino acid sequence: CATGTSGSPQFF.

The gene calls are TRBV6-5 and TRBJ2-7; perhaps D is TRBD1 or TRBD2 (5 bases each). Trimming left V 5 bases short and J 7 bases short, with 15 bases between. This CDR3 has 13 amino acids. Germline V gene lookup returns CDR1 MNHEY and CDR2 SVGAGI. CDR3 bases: TGTGCCAGCAGTAGCCCGGGGCTTCGGGAGCAGTACTTC. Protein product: CASSSPGLREQYF.

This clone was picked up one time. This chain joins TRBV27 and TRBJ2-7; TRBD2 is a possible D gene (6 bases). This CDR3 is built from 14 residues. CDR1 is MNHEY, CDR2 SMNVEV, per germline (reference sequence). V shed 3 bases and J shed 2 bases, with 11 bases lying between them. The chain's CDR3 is CASSLNAGTYEQYF. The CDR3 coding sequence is TGTGCCAGCAGTTTGAACGCGGGGACCTACGAGCAGTACTTC.

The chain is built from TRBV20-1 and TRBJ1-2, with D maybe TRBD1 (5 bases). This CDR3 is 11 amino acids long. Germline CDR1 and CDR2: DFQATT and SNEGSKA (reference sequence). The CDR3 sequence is CGGEGNYGYTF. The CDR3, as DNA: TGCGGGGGGGAGGGTAACTATGGCTACACCTTC.

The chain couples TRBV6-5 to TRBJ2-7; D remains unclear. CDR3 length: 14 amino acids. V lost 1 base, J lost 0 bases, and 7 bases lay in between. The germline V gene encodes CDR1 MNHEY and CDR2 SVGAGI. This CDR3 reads CASSYLLSSYEQYF. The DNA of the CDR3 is TGTGCCAGCAGTTACTTACTGAGCTCCTACGAGCAGTACTTC.

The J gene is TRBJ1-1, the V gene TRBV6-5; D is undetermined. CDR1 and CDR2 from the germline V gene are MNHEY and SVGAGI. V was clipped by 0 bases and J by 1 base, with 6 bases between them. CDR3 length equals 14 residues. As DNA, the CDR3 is TGTGCCAGCAGTTACTCGTTGGAGAACACTGAAGCTTTCTTT. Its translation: CASSYSLENTEAFF.

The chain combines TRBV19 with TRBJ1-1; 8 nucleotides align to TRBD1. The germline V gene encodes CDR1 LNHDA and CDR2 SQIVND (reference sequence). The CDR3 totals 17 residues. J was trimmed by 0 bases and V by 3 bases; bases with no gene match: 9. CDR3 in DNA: TGTGCCAGTAGTATTCCGGCAGGGGGCAACTTGAACACTGAAGCTTTCTTT. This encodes CASSIPAGGNLNTEAFF. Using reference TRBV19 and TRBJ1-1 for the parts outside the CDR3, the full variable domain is DGGITQSPKYLFRKEGQNVTLSCEQNLNHDAMYWYRQDPGQGLRLIYYSQIVNDFQKGDIAEGYSVSREKKESFPLTVTSAQKNPTAFYLCASSIPAGGNLNTEAFFGQGTRLTVV.

The CDR3 loop is CASSLGTDHTDTQYF. CDR3 nucleotides: TGTGCCAGCAGCTTAGGTACTGATCACACAGATACGCAGTATTTT. The chain recombines TRBV7-6 with TRBJ2-3; D call uncertain. The CDR3 has 15 residues. CDR1 SGHVS and CDR2 FNYEAQ come from the germline V gene. V was trimmed by 1 base and J by 2 bases, leaving 10 bases between them.